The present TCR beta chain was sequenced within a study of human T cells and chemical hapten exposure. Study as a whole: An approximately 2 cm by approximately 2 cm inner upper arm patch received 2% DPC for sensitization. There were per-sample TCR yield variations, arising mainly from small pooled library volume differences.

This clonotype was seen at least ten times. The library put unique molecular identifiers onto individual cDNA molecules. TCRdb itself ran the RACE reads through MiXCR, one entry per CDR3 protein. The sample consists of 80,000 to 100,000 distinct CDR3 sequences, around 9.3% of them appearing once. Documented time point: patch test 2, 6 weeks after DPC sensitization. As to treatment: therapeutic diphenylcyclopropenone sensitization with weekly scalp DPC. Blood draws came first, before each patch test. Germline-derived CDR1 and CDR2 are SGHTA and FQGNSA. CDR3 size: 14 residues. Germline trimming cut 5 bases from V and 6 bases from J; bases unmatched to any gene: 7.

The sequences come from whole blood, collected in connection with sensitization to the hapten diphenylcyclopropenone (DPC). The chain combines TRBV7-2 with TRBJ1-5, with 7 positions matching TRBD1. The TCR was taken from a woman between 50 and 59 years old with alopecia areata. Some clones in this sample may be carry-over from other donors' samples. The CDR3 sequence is CASSLDRAGQPQHF. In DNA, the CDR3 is TGTGCCAGCAGCCTCGACAGGGCCGGTCAGCCCCAGCATTTT.